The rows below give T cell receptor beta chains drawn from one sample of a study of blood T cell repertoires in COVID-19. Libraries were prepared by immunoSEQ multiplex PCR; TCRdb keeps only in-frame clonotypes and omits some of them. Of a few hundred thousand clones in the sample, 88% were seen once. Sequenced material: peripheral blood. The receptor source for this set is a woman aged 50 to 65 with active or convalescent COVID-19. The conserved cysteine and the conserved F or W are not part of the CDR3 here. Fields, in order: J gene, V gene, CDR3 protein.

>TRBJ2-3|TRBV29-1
SVDRGSTDTQY
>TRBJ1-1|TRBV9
ASSPRTGVNTEAF
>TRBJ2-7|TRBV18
ASSPESGFEQY
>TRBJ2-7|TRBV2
ASSERVAGGAYEQY
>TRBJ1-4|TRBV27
ASRTENEKLF
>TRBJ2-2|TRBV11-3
ASSPSGGNTGELF
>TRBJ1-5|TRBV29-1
SAATGISNQPQH
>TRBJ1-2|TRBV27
ASRPNRDSYGYT
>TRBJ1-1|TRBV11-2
ASRPRHGPRGGEAF
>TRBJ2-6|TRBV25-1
ASSARGSGANVLT
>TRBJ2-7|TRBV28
ASSLYETGSYEQY
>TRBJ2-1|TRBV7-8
ASSRTSQITYNEQF
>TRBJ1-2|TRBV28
ASRGGAGDRVDGYT
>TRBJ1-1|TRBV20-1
SAHLGGEAF
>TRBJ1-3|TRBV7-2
ASVTGSSGNTIY
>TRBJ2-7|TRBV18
ASSSGTGVYEQY
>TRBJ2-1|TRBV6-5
ASRWAGDYNEQF
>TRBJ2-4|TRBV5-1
ASSLAGTSGRHKNIQY
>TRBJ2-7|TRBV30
ACRAGAPYEQY
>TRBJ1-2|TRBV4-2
ASSQDLGGRNYGYT
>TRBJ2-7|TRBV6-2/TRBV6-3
ASSYTSVTYEQY
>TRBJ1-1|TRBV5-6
ASSIGTARREAF
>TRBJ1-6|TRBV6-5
ANEETYNSPLH
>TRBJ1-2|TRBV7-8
ASSLVNNYGYT
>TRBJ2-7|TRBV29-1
SVEAGSIYEQY
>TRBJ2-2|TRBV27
ASSAQGVGSGELF
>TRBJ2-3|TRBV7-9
ASSSRLAGSTDTQY
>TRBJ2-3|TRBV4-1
ASSALWGASTDTQY
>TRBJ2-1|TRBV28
ASSWEALPYNEQF
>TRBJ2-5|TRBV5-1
ASRRSQETQY